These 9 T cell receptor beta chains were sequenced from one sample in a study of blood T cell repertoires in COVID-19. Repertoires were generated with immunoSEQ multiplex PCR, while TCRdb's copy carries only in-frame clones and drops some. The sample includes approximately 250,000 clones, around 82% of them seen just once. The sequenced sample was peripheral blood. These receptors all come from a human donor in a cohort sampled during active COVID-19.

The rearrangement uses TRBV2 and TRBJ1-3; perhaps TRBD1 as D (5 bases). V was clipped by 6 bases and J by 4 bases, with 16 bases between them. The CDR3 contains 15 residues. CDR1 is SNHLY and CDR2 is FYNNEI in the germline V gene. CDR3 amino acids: CASRNEQARGNTIYF. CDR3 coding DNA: TGTGCCAGCAGGAATGAACAGGCGAGGGGAAACACCATATATTTT.

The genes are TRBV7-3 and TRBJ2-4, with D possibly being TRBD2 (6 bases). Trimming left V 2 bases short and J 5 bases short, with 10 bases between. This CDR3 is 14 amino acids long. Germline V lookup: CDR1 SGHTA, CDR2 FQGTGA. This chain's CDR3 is CASSLGGPQNIQYF. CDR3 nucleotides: TGTGCCAGCAGCTTAGGAGGGCCCCAAAACATTCAGTACTTC.

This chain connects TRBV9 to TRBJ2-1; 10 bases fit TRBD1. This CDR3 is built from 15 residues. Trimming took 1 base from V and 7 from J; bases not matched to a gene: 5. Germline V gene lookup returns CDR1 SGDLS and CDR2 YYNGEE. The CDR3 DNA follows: TGTGCCAGCAGCGTAACGACAGGGGGCGAGAATGAGCAGTTCTTC. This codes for CASSVTTGGENEQFF.

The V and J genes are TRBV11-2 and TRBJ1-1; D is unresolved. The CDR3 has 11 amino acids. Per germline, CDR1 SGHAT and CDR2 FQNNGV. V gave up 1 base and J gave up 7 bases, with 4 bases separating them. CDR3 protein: CASSLVGEAFF. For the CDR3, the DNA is TGTGCCAGCAGCTTAGTCGGTGAAGCTTTCTTT.

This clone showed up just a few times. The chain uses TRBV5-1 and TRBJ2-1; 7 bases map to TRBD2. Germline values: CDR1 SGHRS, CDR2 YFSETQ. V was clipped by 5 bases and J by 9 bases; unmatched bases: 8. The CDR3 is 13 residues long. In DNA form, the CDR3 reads TGCGCCAGCAGTCCGATGCGGGAGTTTGAGCAGTTCTTC. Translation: CASSPMREFEQFF.

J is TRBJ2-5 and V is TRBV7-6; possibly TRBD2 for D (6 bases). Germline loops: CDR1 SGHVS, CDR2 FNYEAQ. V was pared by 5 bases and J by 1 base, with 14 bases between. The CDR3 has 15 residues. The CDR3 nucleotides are TGTGCCAGCAGCCCCCCTAGCGCATCCCAAGAGACCCAGTACTTC. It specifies CASSPPSASQETQYF.

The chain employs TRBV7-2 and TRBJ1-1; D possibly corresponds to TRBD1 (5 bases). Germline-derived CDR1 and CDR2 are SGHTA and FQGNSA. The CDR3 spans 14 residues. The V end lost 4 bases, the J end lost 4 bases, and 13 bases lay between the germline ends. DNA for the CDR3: TGTGCCAGCAGCTCAATGCTGGGGCCCACTGAAGCTTTCTTT. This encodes CASSSMLGPTEAFF.

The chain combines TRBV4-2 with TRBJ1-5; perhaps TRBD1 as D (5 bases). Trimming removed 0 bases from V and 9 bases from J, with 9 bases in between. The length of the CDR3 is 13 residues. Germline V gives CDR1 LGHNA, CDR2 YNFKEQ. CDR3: CASSQDSGSPQHF. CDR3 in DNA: TGTGCCAGCAGCCAAGATTCAGGGTCGCCCCAGCATTTT.

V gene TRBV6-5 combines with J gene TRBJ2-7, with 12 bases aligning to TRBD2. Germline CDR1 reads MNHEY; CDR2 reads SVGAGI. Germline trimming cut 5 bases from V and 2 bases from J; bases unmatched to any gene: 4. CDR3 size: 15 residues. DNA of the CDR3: TGTGCCAGCAGTAATGGACTAGCGGGACCCTACGAGCAGTACTTC. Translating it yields CASSNGLAGPYEQYF.